What follows are 11 T cell receptor beta chains derived from one specimen sequenced in a study of blood T cells in healthy people across ages. A J-beta primer mix and a sample-barcoded 5' primer were used in a second PCR of about 6 to 12 cycles. TCRdb passed the 5' RACE reads through MiXCR, listing each CDR3 protein once. In the table there are around 1,600,000 distinct CDR3 sequences, approximately 39% of which are singletons. Specimen: blood. Source of these receptors: a woman between 18 and 29 years old in good health.

The rearrangement links TRBV5-1 to TRBJ1-2; the match to TRBD1 covers 7 bases. The CDR3 extends over 13 amino acids. The germline gives CDR1 SGHRS, CDR2 YFSETQ. J gave up 6 bases and V 2 bases, and 4 bases lay outside the gene matches. The CDR3 sequence: CASSFQGGNGYTF. In DNA form, the CDR3 reads TGCGCCAGCAGCTTCCAGGGGGGCAATGGCTACACCTTC.

The chain links TRBV20-1 to TRBJ2-7; TRBD1 or TRBD2 may be the D gene (5 bases each). Looked up from germline, CDR1 is DFQATT and CDR2 is SNEGSKA (reference sequence). CDR3 length: 14 amino acids. Trimming left V 1 base short and J 0 bases short, with 10 bases between. CDR3 sequence: CSARAPGSSYEQYF. Written as DNA, the CDR3 is TGCAGTGCTAGAGCGCCAGGGAGCTCCTACGAGCAGTACTTC.

This clonotype was seen only a few times. The chain employs TRBV29-1 and TRBJ2-1; D is undetermined. Per germline, CDR1 SQVTM and CDR2 ANQGSEA. V lost 3 bases to trimming and J lost 4 bases, with 10 bases between them. The CDR3 totals 13 residues. CDR3 nucleotides: TGCAGCGTTGAGGAGCGCAGATACAATGAGCAGTTCTTC. This translates into CSVEERRYNEQFF.

This clonotype was picked up a small number of times. The chain combines TRBV30 with TRBJ2-7; no clear D gene. Germline assignment: CDR1 GTSNPN and CDR2 SVGIG (reference sequence). The CDR3 covers 11 residues. V lost 7 bases and J lost 1, with 8 bases in between. The CDR3 region is CALGKSYEQYF. Written as DNA, the CDR3 is TGTGCCTTGGGCAAGTCCTACGAGCAGTACTTC. Based on the CDR3 plus reference TRBV30 and TRBJ2-7, the full variable domain is SQTIHQWPATLVQPVGSPLSLECTVEGTSNPNLYWYRQAAGRGLQLLFYSVGIGQISSEVPQNLSASRPQDRQFILSSKKLLLSDSGFYLCALGKSYEQYFGPGTRLTVT.

The rearrangement uses TRBV20-1 and TRBJ1-5, with D perhaps TRBD1 (5 bases). The CDR3 runs 14 residues. From germline, CDR1 is DFQATT and CDR2 SNEGSKA (reference sequence). The V end lost 3 bases, the J end lost 15 bases, and 24 bases lay between the germline ends. The CDR3 bases are TGCAGTGCTAGGGGACCCGGTCCGGGGGGAGCTTGGCATTTT. Translating it yields CSARGPGPGGAWHF.

This clonotype was counted only a few times. This chain links TRBV5-8 with TRBJ1-2; perhaps TRBD1 as D (5 bases). Trimming cost V 2 bases and J 4 bases, with 12 bases left between them. The CDR3 sequence is 14 residues long. Looked up from germline, CDR1 is SGHTS and CDR2 is YDEGEE. CDR3 sequence: CASSFRGVSYGYTF. The CDR3 DNA sequence: TGTGCCAGCAGCTTTCGAGGGGTTAGCTATGGCTACACCTTC.

The J gene is TRBJ2-3, the V gene TRBV27, with 7 nucleotides matching TRBD2. V lost 8 bases, J lost 6 bases, and 14 bases stayed unmatched. Germline CDR1 MNHEY, CDR2 SMNVEV (reference sequence). The CDR3 length is 15 residues. Here the CDR3 reads CASSMGGRASDTQYF. The CDR3 bases are TGTGCCAGCTCGATGGGTGGGAGGGCATCGGATACGCAGTATTTT.

The chain employs TRBV28 and TRBJ1-2, with D perhaps TRBD1 (6 bases). In germline, CDR1 is MDHEN, CDR2 SYDVKM. The CDR3 is 14 residues long. Trimming pared 10 bases from V and 6 bases from J, leaving 21 bases between. The CDR3 nucleotides read TGTGCCACCTCGGAGGGGGGGCGACGAGATGGCTACACCTTC. Amino acid sequence: CATSEGGRRDGYTF.

This clonotype appeared many times. The gene calls are TRBV15 and TRBJ2-4, with 7 nucleotides matching TRBD2. The CDR3 covers 12 residues. CDR1 LNHNV and CDR2 YYDKDF come from the germline V gene (reference sequence). Trimming took 6 bases from V and 6 from J; bases not matched to a gene: 2. The DNA of the CDR3 is TGTGCCACCAGTCCGGGGGGAAACATTCAGTACTTC. Protein sequence: CATSPGGNIQYF.

The chain employs TRBV12-3 or TRBV12-4 and TRBJ1-5; no firm D call. The CDR3 is 14 residues long. Trimming cost V 7 bases and J 1 base, with 11 bases left between them. The CDR3: CASTPDPSNQPQHF. The CDR3 region has the DNA TGTGCCAGCACCCCGGATCCGAGCAATCAGCCCCAGCATTTT.

The CDR3 region is CASSLAAGAETEAFF. In DNA, the CDR3 is TGTGCCAGCAGCTTAGCGGCGGGGGCTGAAACTGAAGCTTTCTTT. The V call is TRBV7-6, the J call TRBJ1-1; weak D call: TRBD1 (6 bases). This CDR3 comprises 15 residues. V was shortened by 0 bases and J by 5 bases, with 13 bases between the two germline ends. Germline V gene lookup returns CDR1 SGHVS and CDR2 FNYEAQ.